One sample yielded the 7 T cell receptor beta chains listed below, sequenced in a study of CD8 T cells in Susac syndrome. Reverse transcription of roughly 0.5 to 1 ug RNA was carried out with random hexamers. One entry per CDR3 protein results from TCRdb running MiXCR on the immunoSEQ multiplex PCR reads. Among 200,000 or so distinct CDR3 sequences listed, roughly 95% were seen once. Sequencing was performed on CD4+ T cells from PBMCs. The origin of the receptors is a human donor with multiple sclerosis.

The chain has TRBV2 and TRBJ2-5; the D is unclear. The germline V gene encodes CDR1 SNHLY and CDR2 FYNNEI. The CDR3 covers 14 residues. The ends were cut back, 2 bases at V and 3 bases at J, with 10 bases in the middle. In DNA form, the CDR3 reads TGTGCCAGCAGTGAAATCGGCAGAGAAGAGACCCAGTACTTC. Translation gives CASSEIGREETQYF. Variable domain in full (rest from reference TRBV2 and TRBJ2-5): EPEVTQTPSHQVTQMGQEVILRCVPISNHLYFYWYRQILGQKVEFLVSFYNNEISEKSEIFDDQFSVERPDGSNFTLKIRSTKLEDSAMYFCASSEIGREETQYFGPGTRLLVL.

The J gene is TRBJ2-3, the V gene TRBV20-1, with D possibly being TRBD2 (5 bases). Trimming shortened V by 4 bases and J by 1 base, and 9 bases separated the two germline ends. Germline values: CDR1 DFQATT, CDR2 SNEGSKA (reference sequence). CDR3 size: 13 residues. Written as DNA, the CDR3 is TGCAGTGCTAAGGCCGGGGGCACAGATACGCAGTATTTT. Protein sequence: CSAKAGGTDTQYF.

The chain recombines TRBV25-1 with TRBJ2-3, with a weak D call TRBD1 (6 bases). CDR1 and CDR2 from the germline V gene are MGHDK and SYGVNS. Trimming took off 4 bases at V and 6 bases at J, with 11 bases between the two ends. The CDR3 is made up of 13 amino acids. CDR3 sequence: CASSALDSDTQYF. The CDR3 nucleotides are TGTGCCAGCAGTGCGTTGGACAGCGATACGCAGTATTTT.

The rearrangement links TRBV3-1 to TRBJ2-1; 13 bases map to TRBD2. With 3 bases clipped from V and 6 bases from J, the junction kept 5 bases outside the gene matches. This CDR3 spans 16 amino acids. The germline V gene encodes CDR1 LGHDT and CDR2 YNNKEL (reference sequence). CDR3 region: CASSHGLAGVINEQFF. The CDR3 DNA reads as TGTGCCAGCAGCCACGGACTAGCGGGAGTTATCAATGAGCAGTTCTTC.

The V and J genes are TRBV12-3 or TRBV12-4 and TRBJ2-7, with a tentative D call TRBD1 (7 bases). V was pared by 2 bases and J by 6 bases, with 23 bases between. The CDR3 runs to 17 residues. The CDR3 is CASSLSRDRWSGAEQYF. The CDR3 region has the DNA TGTGCCAGCAGTTTATCCCGGGACAGATGGTCGGGAGCCGAGCAGTACTTC.

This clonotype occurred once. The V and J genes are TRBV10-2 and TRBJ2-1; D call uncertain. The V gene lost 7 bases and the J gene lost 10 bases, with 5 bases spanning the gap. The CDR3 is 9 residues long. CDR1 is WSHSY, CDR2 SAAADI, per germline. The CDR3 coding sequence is TGCGCCAGCAAGGAAGAGCAGTTCTTC. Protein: CASKEEQFF.

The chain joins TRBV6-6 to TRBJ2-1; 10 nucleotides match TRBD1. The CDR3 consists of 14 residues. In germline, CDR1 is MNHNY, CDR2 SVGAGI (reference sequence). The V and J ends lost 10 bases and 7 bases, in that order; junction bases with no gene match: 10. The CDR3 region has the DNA TGTGCCATCTCGATGGACAGGGGGATAAATGAGCAGTTCTTC. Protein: CAISMDRGINEQFF.